The 10 T cell receptor beta chains listed next were all sequenced from one sample in a study of beta chain features in type 1 diabetes. Study findings and constraints: In every one of the four CD4+ subsets, TCRB CDR3s were moderately but significantly shorter in Type 1 diabetes patients.

Their antigens remain unidentified. Expressed TCRB transcripts were sequenced, since all the RNA that had been isolated was reverse transcribed. The protocol was immunoSEQ multiplex PCR, while the TCRdb copy is restricted to in-frame clones and leaves out a portion. The table lists under 850,000 clones, 13% of them singletons. The specimen was naive CD4+ T cells from blood. The source is a man younger than 30 with type 1 diabetes.

This clone was found a few times. The V call is TRBV15, the J call TRBJ2-2, with 14 bases identical to TRBD2. The CDR3 length is 17 residues. J was trimmed by 5 bases and V by 0 bases; bases with no gene match: 2. Germline V gene data show CDR1 as LNHNV and CDR2 as YYDKDF (reference sequence). This chain's CDR3 is CATSRDGTSGGTGELFF. DNA of the CDR3: TGTGCCACCAGCAGAGATGGGACTAGCGGGGGAACCGGGGAGCTGTTTTTT.

This clone was seen a few times. CDR3 DNA sequence: TGTGCCTGGAGTGACAGGGGTTCCACTGAAGCTTTCTTT. As protein: CAWSDRGSTEAFF. The V and J genes are TRBV30 and TRBJ1-1; 7 positions match TRBD1. Germline values: CDR1 GTSNPN, CDR2 SVGIG (reference sequence). V lost 1 base to trimming and J lost 4 bases; unmatched junction nucleotides: 3. There are 13 residues in the CDR3. The full variable domain, with the rest looked up from reference TRBV30 and TRBJ1-1, is SQTIHQWPATLVQPVGSPLSLECTVEGTSNPNLYWYRQAAGRGLQLLFYSVGIGQISSEVPQNLSASRPQDRQFILSSKKLLLSDSGFYLCAWSDRGSTEAFFGQGTRLTVV.

The sample holds a few counts of this clone. V gene TRBV30 combines with J gene TRBJ1-6, with D uncertain. Germline V CDR1 and CDR2: GTSNPN, SVGIG (reference sequence). The CDR3 is 16 amino acids. Trimming removed 0 bases from V and 8 bases from J, with 17 bases in between. This chain's CDR3 is CAWSVSTGWWDSPLHF. Written as DNA, the CDR3 is TGTGCCTGGAGTGTTAGTACCGGGTGGTGGGATTCACCCCTCCACTTT.

This rearrangement joins TRBV5-4 to TRBJ2-1; D uncertain. The CDR3 totals 13 residues. CDR1 and CDR2 (germline): SGHNT, YYREEE (reference sequence). Trimming pared 4 bases from V and 4 bases from J, leaving 9 bases between. The DNA for the CDR3 is TGTGCCAGCAGCCGGGTCGGGTACAATGAGCAGTTCTTC. It yields the protein CASSRVGYNEQFF.

The chain employs TRBV4-1 and TRBJ2-1, with D maybe TRBD1 (5 bases). V lost 4 bases and J lost 0, with 10 bases in between. The CDR3 consists of 15 residues. Per germline, CDR1 MGHRA and CDR2 YSYEKL. The DNA of the CDR3 is TGCGCCAGCAGCCCCGACAGATACTCCTACAATGAGCAGTTCTTC. Translating it yields CASSPDRYSYNEQFF.

The chain has TRBV30 and TRBJ1-3; D gene uncertain. Germline V lookup: CDR1 GTSNPN, CDR2 SVGIG (reference sequence). Trimming stripped 4 bases from V and 4 bases from J, with 8 bases between. There are 12 residues in the CDR3. This CDR3 reads CAWTQAGNTIYF. In nucleotides, the CDR3 is TGTGCCTGGACCCAGGCGGGAAACACCATATATTTT.

The chain uses TRBV18 and TRBJ1-6, with unresolved D. V gave up 1 base and J gave up 6 bases, with 7 bases separating them. The CDR3 spans 14 residues. CDR1 and CDR2 (germline): KGHSH, LQKENI. DNA for the CDR3: TGTGCCAGCTCACCACTGGACGGTAATTCACCCCTCCACTTT. It is translated as CASSPLDGNSPLHF.

This clone was counted only a few times. V and J are TRBV9 and TRBJ1-2; D remains ambiguous. The CDR3 is 15 residues long. In germline, CDR1 is SGDLS, CDR2 YYNGEE. V was cut by 3 bases and J by 3 bases, with 15 bases left in between. This CDR3 is CASSGQPSIHYGYTF. CDR3 DNA: TGTGCCAGCAGCGGCCAACCATCGATCCACTATGGCTACACCTTC.

This clone was recorded a few times. The DNA of the CDR3 is TGTGCCAGCAGTTCCGCGGAGAGTACACCCGGGGAGCTGTTTTTT. The encoded protein is CASSSAESTPGELFF. This chain links TRBV6-6 with TRBJ2-2; D is unclear. The CDR3 is 15 residues long. V lost 4 bases, J lost 6 bases, and 15 bases lay in between. Germline V gives CDR1 MNHNY, CDR2 SVGAGI (reference sequence).

This clone was seen a few times. The rearrangement joins TRBV25-1 to TRBJ2-2; 10 bases fit TRBD1. The CDR3 spans 18 residues. The germline CDR1 and CDR2 sequences are MGHDK and SYGVNS. With 2 bases clipped from V and 6 bases from J, the junction kept 12 bases outside the gene matches. This CDR3 is CASSEPPGQGVAAGELFF. For the CDR3, the DNA is TGTGCCAGCAGTGAACCACCCGGACAGGGGGTAGCAGCCGGGGAGCTGTTTTTT.